The clone carrying this T cell receptor (beta chain) has more than one count but fewer than ten. Its antigen is as yet unknown. The data derive from a study of beta chain features in type 1 diabetes. Findings and limits, study-wide: Shorter TCRB CDR3s, moderately but significantly so, marked every one of the four CD4+ subsets in Type 1 diabetes patients.

Reverse transcription of all isolated RNA meant that expressed TCRB transcripts were sequenced. The assay was immunoSEQ multiplex PCR, and TCRdb's table has in-frame clones only and misses some. The data hold roughly 140,000 clones, with 10% to 13% observed a single time. Germline values: CDR1 LGHNA, CDR2 YSLEER. The V end was cut by 1 base, the J end by 7 bases, with 13 bases between. This CDR3 has 14 amino acids. This chain links TRBV4-3 with TRBJ1-2; D perhaps matches TRBD1 (5 bases). The source is a man aged 25-40 years with type 1 diabetes. Sequencing was carried out using central memory CD4+ T cells from blood. CDR3 amino acids: CASSQVSGTGGYTF. Written as DNA, the CDR3 is TGCGCCAGCAGCCAAGTGTCAGGGACTGGTGGCTACACCTTC.